This TCR beta chain was captured by sequencing in a study of OX40 agonist ivuxolimab in advanced cancers. In the study overall: Three patients got partial responses; one had hepatocellular carcinoma and two had cutaneous melanoma.

General observations from the study: Some of the lowest clonal expansion was seen in partial responders at 0.1-3.0 mg/kg.

The assay was immunoSEQ multiplex PCR, and TCRdb's table has in-frame clones only and misses some. Of roughly 76,000 clones in the sample, around four fifths are singletons; the top ten hold just under 25%. This clone occurred a few times. Its target is not known. V lost 2 bases, J lost 4 bases, and 14 bases lay in between. In germline, CDR1 is MNHNS, CDR2 SASEGT. The CDR3 spans 15 residues. This TCR derives from an adult with an advanced solid tumor such as melanoma, head and neck, liver or kidney cancer. The rearrangement joins TRBV6-1 to TRBJ1-1; a possible D gene is TRBD1 (6 bases). The material was CD4+ or CD8+ T cells sorted from blood, obtained in a trial of the OX40 agonist ivuxolimab. CDR3 amino acids: CASSELGGAFTEAFF. DNA for the CDR3: TGTGCCAGCAGTGAATTAGGGGGGGCCTTCACTGAAGCTTTCTTT.